Here is one T cell receptor (beta chain) with its context. Its antigen remains unknown. The CDR3 spans 17 residues. The V gene lost 2 bases and the J gene lost 4 bases, with 17 bases spanning the gap. Germline V gene sequence: CDR1 SNHLY, CDR2 FYNNEI. This sample is part of a study of cytomegalovirus exposure and HLA in healthy donors. General study findings and limits: Cytomegalovirus status, reportedly, was diagnosed with high specificity and sensitivity by the classifier. Common viral pathogens (according to a later analysis) appeared linked to several of the most significant clusters. TCR beta V- and J-gene trimming was later associated with a missense DCLRE1C variant.

PCR employed 60 Vbeta and 13 Jbeta primers. Method: immunoSEQ multiplex PCR; TCRdb's copy keeps in-frame clones and lacks some. The table lists 100,000 to 150,000 clones, roughly 17% of them singletons. The rearrangement links TRBV2 to TRBJ2-2; D may be TRBD1 (7 bases). The TCR comes from a female donor in good health and CMV-seropositive. The sample taken for sequencing was PBMCs. The CDR3 DNA reads TGTGCCAGCAGTGAAAACGCGGGGAGGACAGGCACCGGGGAGCTGTTTTTT. Protein product: CASSENAGRTGTGELFF. Full variable domain (remainder filled in from reference TRBV2 and TRBJ2-2): EPEVTQTPSHQVTQMGQEVILRCVPISNHLYFYWYRQILGQKVEFLVSFYNNEISEKSEIFDDQFSVERPDGSNFTLKIRSTKLEDSAMYFCASSENAGRTGTGELFFGEGSRLTVL.